Following are 9 T cell receptor beta chains from one sample sequenced in a study of blood T cell repertoires in COVID-19. Only in-frame clones appear in the TCRdb table, and some are missing; sequencing was by immunoSEQ multiplex PCR. This sample has some 200,000 clones, with roughly four fifths found just once. The sample consisted of peripheral blood. The source is a woman in her 40s with acute or convalescent COVID-19.

The V call is TRBV2, the J call TRBJ1-5, with 7 bases identical to TRBD1. V lost 1 base, J lost 7 bases, and 4 bases stayed unmatched. The length of the CDR3 is 14 residues. Germline V lookup: CDR1 SNHLY, CDR2 FYNNEI. The CDR3 nucleotides are TGTGCCAGCAGTGAAGTAGGGGGCAGGCAGCCCCAGCATTTT. Translated, it gives CASSEVGGRQPQHF.

CDR3 amino acids: CASSLTGIGLGGYTF. CDR3 bases: TGTGCCAGCAGTTTAACAGGGATCGGCTTGGGAGGCTACACCTTC. The V gene is TRBV28, the J gene TRBJ1-2, with D possibly matching TRBD1 (6 bases). With 2 bases removed from V and 8 bases from J, the gap between germline ends came to 18 bases. The germline gives CDR1 MDHEN, CDR2 SYDVKM. This CDR3 spans 15 amino acids.

The chain links TRBV6-5 to TRBJ2-3, with D perhaps matching TRBD1 (6 bases). Trimming shortened V by 0 bases and J by 0 bases, and 7 bases separated the two germline ends. Germline V CDR1 and CDR2: MNHEY, SVGAGI. This CDR3 region has 15 residues. CDR3: CASSYSTGSTDTQYF. CDR3 sequence (DNA): TGTGCCAGCAGTTACTCGACAGGTAGCACAGATACGCAGTATTTT.

The genes are TRBV4-2 and TRBJ2-1; 7 positions agree with TRBD2. The CDR3 loop spans 14 amino acids. CDR1 is LGHNA and CDR2 is YNFKEQ in the germline V gene. Germline trimming cut 8 bases from V and 12 bases from J; bases unmatched to any gene: 16. In DNA, the CDR3 is TGTGCCAGCTCCCAAGGTGGGGAGGGAATAAGGCAGTTCTTC. This codes for CASSQGGEGIRQFF.

V usage is TRBV7-2 and J usage is TRBJ2-1; D ambiguous. The germline V gene has CDR1 SGHTA and CDR2 FQGNSA. The CDR3 runs to 14 residues. Trimming removed 4 bases at V and 4 bases at J, with 11 bases between. Written as DNA, the CDR3 is TGTGCCAGCAGCTCCCGCGGAGCATACAATGAGCAGTTCTTC. Translated: CASSSRGAYNEQFF.

V is TRBV4-1 and J is TRBJ2-4, with D maybe TRBD2 (5 bases). With 0 bases removed from V and 0 bases from J, the gap between germline ends came to 18 bases. Germline lookup yields CDR1 MGHRA and CDR2 YSYEKL. This CDR3 spans 19 amino acids. CDR3 in DNA: TGCGCCAGCAGCCAAGAAAGGAGTCAGATTGGACTAGCCAAAAACATTCAGTACTTC. This translates into CASSQERSQIGLAKNIQYF.

V gene TRBV7-3 combines with J gene TRBJ2-1; 9 nucleotides match TRBD2. The junction had 8 bases not matched to a gene; V was cut back by 3 bases and J by 8 bases. Germline loops: CDR1 SGHTA, CDR2 FQGTGA. The CDR3 is made up of 15 amino acids. CDR3 sequence reads: CASSFMGLAWDEQFF. The CDR3 bases are TGTGCCAGCAGCTTTATGGGACTAGCCTGGGATGAGCAGTTCTTC.

The chain links TRBV3-1 (or the pseudogene TRBV3-2) to TRBJ2-5; 12 bases fit TRBD2. The CDR3 sequence is 16 residues long. Germline-derived CDR1 and CDR2 are LGHDT and YNNKEL (reference sequence). J was trimmed by 0 bases and V by 6 bases; bases with no gene match: 5. This CDR3 reads CASRLGLAGNQETQYF. CDR3 DNA: TGTGCCAGCAGACTAGGACTAGCGGGAAACCAAGAGACCCAGTACTTC.

The chain links TRBV28 to TRBJ2-7, with D hard to call. Germline V gives CDR1 MDHEN, CDR2 SYDVKM. This CDR3 spans 13 amino acids. V was cut by 10 bases and J by 6 bases, with 19 bases left in between. The CDR3 region is CATHPKASGEQYF. In nucleotides, the CDR3 is TGTGCCACACACCCGAAAGCCTCGGGCGAGCAGTACTTC.